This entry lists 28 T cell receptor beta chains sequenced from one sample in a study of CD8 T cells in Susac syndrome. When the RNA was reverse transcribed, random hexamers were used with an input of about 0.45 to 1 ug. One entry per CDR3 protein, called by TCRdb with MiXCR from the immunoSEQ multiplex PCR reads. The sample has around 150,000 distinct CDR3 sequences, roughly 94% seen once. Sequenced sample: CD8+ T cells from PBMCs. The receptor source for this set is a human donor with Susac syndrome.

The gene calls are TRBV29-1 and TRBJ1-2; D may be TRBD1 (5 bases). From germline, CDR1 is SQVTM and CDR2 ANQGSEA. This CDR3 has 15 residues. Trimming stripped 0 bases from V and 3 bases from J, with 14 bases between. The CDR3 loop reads CSVEDYRDQYYGYTF. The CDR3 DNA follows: TGCAGCGTTGAAGATTATCGGGACCAATACTATGGCTACACCTTC.

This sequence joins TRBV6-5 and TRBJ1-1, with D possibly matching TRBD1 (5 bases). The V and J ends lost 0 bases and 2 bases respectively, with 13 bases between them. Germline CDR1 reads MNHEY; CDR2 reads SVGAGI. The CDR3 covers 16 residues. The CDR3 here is CASSYSTGASNTEAFF. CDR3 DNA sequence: TGTGCCAGCAGTTACTCTACTGGGGCAAGTAACACTGAAGCTTTCTTT.

The CDR3 DNA reads as TGTGCCAGCAGCTTAAGGCATGCTAGCGGGGACGGCAGGGAGACCCAGTACTTC. Amino acids: CASSLRHASGDGRETQYF. This chain connects TRBV7-3 to TRBJ2-5; 9 bases fit TRBD2. J was trimmed by 5 bases and V by 1 base; bases with no gene match: 14. This CDR3 contains 18 residues. The germline CDR1 and CDR2 sequences are SGHTA and FQGTGA.

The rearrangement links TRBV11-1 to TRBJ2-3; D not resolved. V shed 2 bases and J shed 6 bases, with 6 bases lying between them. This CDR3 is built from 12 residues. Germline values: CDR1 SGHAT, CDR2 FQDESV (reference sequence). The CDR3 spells CASSLSLDTQYF. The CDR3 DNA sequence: TGTGCCAGCAGCTTAAGTCTCGATACGCAGTATTTT.

CDR3 sequence (DNA): TGTGCCAGCGGCAGGGTCGAGCAGTACTTC. Protein product: CASGRVEQYF. The gene calls are TRBV5-6 and TRBJ2-7; tentatively, D is TRBD1 (5 bases). Between the trimmed V and J ends, which lost 7 bases and 6 bases, there was a span of 8 bases. Germline V CDR1 and CDR2: SGHDT, YYEEEE. This CDR3 has 10 residues. The full variable domain, completed using reference TRBV5-6 and TRBJ2-7, is DAGVTQSPTHLIKTRGQQVTLRCSPKSGHDTVSWYQQALGQGPQFIFQYYEEEERQRGNFPDRFSGHQFPNYSSELNVNALLLGDSALYLCASGRVEQYFGPGTRLTVT.

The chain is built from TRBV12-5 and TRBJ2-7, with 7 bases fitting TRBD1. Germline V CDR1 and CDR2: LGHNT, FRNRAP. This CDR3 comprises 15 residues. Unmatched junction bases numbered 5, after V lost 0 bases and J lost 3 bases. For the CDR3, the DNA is TGTGCTAGTGGTTTGGTGGTCAGGGGGTTCTACGAGCAGTACTTC. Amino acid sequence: CASGLVVRGFYEQYF.

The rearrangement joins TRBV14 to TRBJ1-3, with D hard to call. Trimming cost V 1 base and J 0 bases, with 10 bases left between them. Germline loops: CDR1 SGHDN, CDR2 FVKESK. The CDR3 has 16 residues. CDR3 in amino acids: CASSQAVSLSGNTIYF. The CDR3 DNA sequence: TGTGCCAGCAGCCAAGCGGTCTCCCTCTCTGGAAACACCATATATTTT.

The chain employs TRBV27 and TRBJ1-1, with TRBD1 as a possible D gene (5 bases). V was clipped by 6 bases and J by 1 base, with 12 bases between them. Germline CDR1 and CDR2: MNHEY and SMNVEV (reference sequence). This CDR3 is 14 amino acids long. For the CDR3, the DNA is TGTGCCAGCAGCCCGCTCGGGGCGAACACTGAAGCTTTCTTT. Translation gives CASSPLGANTEAFF.

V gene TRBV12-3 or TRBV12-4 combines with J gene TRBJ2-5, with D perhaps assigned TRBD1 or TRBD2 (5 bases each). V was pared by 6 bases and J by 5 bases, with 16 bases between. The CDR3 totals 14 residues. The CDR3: CASSREQEGETQYF. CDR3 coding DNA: TGTGCCAGCAGCCGAGAACAAGAGGGGGAGACCCAGTACTTC.

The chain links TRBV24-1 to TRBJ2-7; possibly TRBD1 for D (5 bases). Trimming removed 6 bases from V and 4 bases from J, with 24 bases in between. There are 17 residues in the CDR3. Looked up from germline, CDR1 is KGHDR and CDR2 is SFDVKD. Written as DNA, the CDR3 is TGTGCCACCAGTAGCCGCCCCGGTCGAGACAGACCATACGAGCAGTACTTC. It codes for CATSSRPGRDRPYEQYF.

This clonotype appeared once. The CDR3 DNA follows: TGTGCCACCAGTGAAAAGGACAGGGAAGGACAGCCCCAGCATTTT. Protein product: CATSEKDREGQPQHF. This chain connects TRBV24-1 to TRBJ1-5; 8 bases agree with TRBD1. Unmatched junction bases numbered 8, after V lost 4 bases and J lost 7 bases. CDR1 KGHDR and CDR2 SFDVKD come from the germline V gene. This CDR3 has 15 residues.

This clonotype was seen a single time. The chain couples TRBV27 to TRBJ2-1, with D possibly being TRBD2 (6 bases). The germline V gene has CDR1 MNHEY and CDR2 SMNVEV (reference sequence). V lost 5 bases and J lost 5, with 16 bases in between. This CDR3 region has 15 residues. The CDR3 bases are TGTGCCAGCAGTCTCCGGGACTCTAACGACAATGAGCAGTTCTTC. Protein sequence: CASSLRDSNDNEQFF.

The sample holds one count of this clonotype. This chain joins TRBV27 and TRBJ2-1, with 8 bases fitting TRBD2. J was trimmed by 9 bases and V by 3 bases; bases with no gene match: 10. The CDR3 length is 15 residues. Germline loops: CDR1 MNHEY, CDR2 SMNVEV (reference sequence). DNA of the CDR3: TGTGCCAGCAGTTTCTCCCCGGGAGGGCCGTTTGAGCAGTTCTTC. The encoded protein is CASSFSPGGPFEQFF.

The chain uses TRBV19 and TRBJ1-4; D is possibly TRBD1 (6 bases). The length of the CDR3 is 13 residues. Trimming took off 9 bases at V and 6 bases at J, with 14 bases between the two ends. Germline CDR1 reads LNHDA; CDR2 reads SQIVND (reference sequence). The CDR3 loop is CARLDRLYEKLFF. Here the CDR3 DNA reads TGTGCCAGACTAGACAGGTTATATGAAAAACTGTTTTTT.

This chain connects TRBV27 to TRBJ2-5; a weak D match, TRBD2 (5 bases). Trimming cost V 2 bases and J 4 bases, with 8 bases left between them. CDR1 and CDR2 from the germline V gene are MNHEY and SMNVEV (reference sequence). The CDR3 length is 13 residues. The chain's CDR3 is CASSLGLGETQYF. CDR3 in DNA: TGTGCCAGCAGTTTAGGACTCGGAGAGACCCAGTACTTC.

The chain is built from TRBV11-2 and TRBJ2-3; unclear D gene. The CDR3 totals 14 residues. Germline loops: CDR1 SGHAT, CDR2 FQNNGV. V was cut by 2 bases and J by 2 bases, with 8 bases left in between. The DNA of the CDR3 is TGTGCCAGCAGCTTATTCATGGACACAGATACGCAGTATTTT. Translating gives CASSLFMDTDTQYF.

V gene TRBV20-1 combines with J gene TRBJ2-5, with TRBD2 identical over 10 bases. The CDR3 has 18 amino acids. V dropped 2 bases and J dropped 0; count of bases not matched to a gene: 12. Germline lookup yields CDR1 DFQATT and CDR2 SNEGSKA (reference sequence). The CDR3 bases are TGCAGTGCTAGAAAACTACTAGCGGGAATTTTATACCAAGAGACCCAGTACTTC. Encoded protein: CSARKLLAGILYQETQYF.

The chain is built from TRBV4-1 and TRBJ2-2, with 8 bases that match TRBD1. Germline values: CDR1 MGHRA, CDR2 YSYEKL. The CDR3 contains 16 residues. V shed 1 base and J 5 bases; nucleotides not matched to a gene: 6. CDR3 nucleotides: TGCGCCAGCAGCCAAGGCACAGGGGGAAGAACCGGGGAGCTGTTTTTT. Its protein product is CASSQGTGGRTGELFF.

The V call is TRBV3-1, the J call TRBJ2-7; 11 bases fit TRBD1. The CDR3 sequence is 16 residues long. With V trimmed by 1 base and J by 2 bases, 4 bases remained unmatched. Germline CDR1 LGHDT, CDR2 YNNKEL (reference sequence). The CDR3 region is CASSQGRDRGAYEQYF. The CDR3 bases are TGTGCCAGCAGCCAAGGAAGGGACAGGGGGGCCTACGAGCAGTACTTC.

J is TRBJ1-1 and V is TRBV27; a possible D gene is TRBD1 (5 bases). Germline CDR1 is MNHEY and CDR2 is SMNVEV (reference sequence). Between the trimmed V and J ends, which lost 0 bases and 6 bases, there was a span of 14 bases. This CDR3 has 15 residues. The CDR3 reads CASSLSGSRVAEAFF. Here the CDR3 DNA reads TGTGCCAGCAGTTTATCGGGCAGCAGGGTCGCTGAAGCTTTCTTT.

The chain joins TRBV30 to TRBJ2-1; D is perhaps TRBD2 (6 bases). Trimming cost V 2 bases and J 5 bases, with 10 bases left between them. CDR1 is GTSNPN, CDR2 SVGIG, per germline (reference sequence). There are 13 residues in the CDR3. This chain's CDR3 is CAWSPGGDNEQFF. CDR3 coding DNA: TGTGCCTGGAGTCCGGGCGGGGACAATGAGCAGTTCTTC.

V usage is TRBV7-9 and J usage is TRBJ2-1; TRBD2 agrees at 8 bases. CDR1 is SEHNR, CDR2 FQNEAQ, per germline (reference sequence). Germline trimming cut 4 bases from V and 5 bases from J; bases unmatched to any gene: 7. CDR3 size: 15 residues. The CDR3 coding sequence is TGTGCCAGCAGCTCCAGCGGGAGCCCAGACAATGAGCAGTTCTTC. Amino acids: CASSSSGSPDNEQFF. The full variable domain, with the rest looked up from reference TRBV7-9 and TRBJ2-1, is DTGVSQNPRHKITKRGQNVTFRCDPISEHNRLYWYRQTLGQGPEFLTYFQNEAQLEKSRLLSDRFSAERPKGSFSTLEIQRTEQGDSAMYLCASSSSGSPDNEQFFGPGTRLTVL.

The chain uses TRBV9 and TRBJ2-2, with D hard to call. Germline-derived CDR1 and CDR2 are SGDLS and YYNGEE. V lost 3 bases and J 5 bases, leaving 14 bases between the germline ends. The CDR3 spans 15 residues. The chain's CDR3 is CASSAPTGRTGELFF. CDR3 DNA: TGTGCCAGCAGCGCCCCGACCGGTCGGACCGGGGAGCTGTTTTTT.

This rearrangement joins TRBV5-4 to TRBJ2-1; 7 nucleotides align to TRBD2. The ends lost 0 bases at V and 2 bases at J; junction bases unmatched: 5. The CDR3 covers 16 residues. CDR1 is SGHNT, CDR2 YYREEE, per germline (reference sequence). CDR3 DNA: TGTGCCAGCAGCTTGGGTCGGGGAGGGCCCTACAATGAGCAGTTCTTC. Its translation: CASSLGRGGPYNEQFF.

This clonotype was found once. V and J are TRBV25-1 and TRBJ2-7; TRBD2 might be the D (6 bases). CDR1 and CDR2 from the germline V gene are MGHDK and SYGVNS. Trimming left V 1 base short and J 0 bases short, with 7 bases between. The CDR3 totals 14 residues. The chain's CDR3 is CASSESGASYEQYF. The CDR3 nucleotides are TGTGCCAGCAGTGAATCGGGAGCCTCCTACGAGCAGTACTTC.

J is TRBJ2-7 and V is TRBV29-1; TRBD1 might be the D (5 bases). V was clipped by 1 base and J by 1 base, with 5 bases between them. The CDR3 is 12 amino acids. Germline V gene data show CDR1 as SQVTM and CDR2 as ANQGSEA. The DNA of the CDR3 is TGCAGCGTTGAAGGGACATCCTACGAGCAGTACTTC. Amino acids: CSVEGTSYEQYF.

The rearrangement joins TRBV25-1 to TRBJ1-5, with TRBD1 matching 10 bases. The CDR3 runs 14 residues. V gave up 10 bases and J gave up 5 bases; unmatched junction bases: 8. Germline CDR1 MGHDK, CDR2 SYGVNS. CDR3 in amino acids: CATSTGGMDQPQHF. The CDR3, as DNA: TGTGCCACCTCGACAGGGGGCATGGATCAGCCCCAGCATTTT.

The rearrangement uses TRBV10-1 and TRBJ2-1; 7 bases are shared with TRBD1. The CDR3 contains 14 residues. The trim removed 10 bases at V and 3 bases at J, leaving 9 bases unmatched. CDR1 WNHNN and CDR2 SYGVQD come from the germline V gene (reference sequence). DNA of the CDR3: TGCGCCACCTCCCTGGGGGACAGCTACAATGAGCAGTTCTTC. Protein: CATSLGDSYNEQFF.